This TCR beta chain emerged from a study of blood T cell repertoires in COVID-19. The CDR3 loop spans 13 amino acids. Germline V lookup: CDR1 SGHNT, CDR2 YENEEA. Deletions cut 9 bases from V and 6 bases from J, with 16 bases between. Repertoires were generated with immunoSEQ multiplex PCR, while TCRdb's copy carries only in-frame clones and drops some. The table lists 250,000 or so clones, approximately 85% of them singletons, with 4% to 4.5% in the top ten. The rearrangement uses TRBV11-3 and TRBJ2-3; no clear D. This TCR came from a man aged 45-60 years with acute or convalescent COVID-19. The specimen sequenced was peripheral blood. For the CDR3, the DNA is TGTGCCAGATCTCCTTCAATAGTCGATACGCAGTATTTT. This gives the protein CARSPSIVDTQYF.